These 15 T cell receptor beta chains were sequenced from one sample in a study of beta chain features in type 1 diabetes (dated by TCRdb to the late 2010s). Library prep was done by the immunoSEQ multiplex PCR assay. The High Capacity cDNA Reverse Transcription Kit was used to reverse transcribe all of the isolated RNA, meaning that expressed TCRB transcripts were what got sequenced. In TCRdb, the immuneACCESS table is reduced to in-frame sequences with V and J assigned. These tables do not hold every clone; where another copy was compared, an unresolved V gene accounts for under half, and the others remain unexplained. The sample profile shows 140,000 or so clones; around 8.7% of them were found once. Together, the top ten hold roughly 0.74% of the sample. Material: central memory CD4+ T cells from blood. These TCRs come from a man between 18 and 35 years old in good health.

This clone was observed a handful of times. The chain is built from TRBV21-1 and TRBJ2-5; the tabulated D call, TRBD1, remains unverified against the DNA. TRBV21-1 is a recognized pseudogene. This CDR3 contains 15 residues. In nucleotides, the CDR3 is TGTGCCAGCAGCAAAGCGAACAGGGCCCAAGAGACCCAGTACTTC. It specifies CASSKANRAQETQYF.

This clone has more than one count but fewer than ten. The rearrangement joins TRBV4-1 to TRBJ2-1; 10 bases agree with TRBD1. V trimming: 1 base; J trimming: 10 bases; junction bases outside the gene matches: 7. Germline CDR1 and CDR2: MGHRA and YSYEKL. CDR3 length: 15 amino acids. The CDR3 region is CASSQVAGQGREQFF. The CDR3 DNA sequence: TGCGCCAGCAGCCAAGTGGCGGGACAGGGGAGAGAGCAGTTCTTC.

This sequence joins TRBV6-5 and TRBJ2-7; D ambiguous. Trimming left V 8 bases short and J 0 bases short, with 14 bases between. CDR1 and CDR2 from the germline V gene are MNHEY and SVGAGI. The CDR3 is 14 residues long. The CDR3 protein is CASRRDFDSYEQYF. DNA for the CDR3: TGTGCCAGCCGCCGCGATTTTGACTCCTACGAGCAGTACTTC.

This clone was counted only a few times. This sequence joins TRBV7-2 and TRBJ2-5; 15 bases fit TRBD2. The V gene end was trimmed by 0 bases and the J gene end by 5 bases; junction bases not matched to a gene: 1. The CDR3 extends over 16 amino acids. Looked up from germline, CDR1 is SGHTA and CDR2 is FQGNSA. The CDR3 is CASSLAGLAGGETQYF. The CDR3 nucleotides read TGTGCCAGCAGCTTAGCAGGACTAGCGGGGGGGGAGACCCAGTACTTC.

This chain uses TRBV30 with TRBJ2-1; 8 nucleotides line up with TRBD1. Per germline, CDR1 GTSNPN and CDR2 SVGIG (reference sequence). Trimming cost V 3 bases and J 5 bases; bases outside gene matches: 3. CDR3 length: 13 amino acids. CDR3 residues: CAWSQGADNEQFF. CDR3 DNA sequence: TGTGCCTGGAGCCAGGGGGCTGACAATGAGCAGTTCTTC.

The chain uses TRBV18 and TRBJ1-1; D perhaps matches TRBD1 (6 bases). There are 14 residues in the CDR3. Germline V gives CDR1 KGHSH, CDR2 LQKENI. Trimming took 6 bases from V and 2 from J, leaving 13 bases between them. Here the CDR3 DNA reads TGTGCCAGCTCCCAGGGGCTCCCCAACACTGAAGCTTTCTTT. The encoded protein is CASSQGLPNTEAFF.

CDR3 loop: CASSYMAVNSPLHF. CDR3 coding DNA: TGTGCCAGCAGTTACATGGCAGTTAATTCACCCCTCCACTTT. V is TRBV6-5 and J is TRBJ1-6; D call uncertain. The ends were cut back, 2 bases at V and 6 bases at J, with 8 bases in the middle. This CDR3 spans 14 amino acids. Germline V lookup: CDR1 MNHEY, CDR2 SVGAGI.

This clone was seen more than once but under ten times. The gene calls are TRBV5-1 and TRBJ2-3; the D gene is possibly TRBD2 (5 bases). Trimming took off 3 bases at V and 2 bases at J, with 16 bases between the two ends. This CDR3 region has 16 residues. Germline CDR1 SGHRS, CDR2 YFSETQ. CDR3: CASSSNPERATDTQYF. CDR3 sequence (DNA): TGCGCCAGCAGCTCAAACCCTGAGAGGGCCACAGATACGCAGTATTTT.

This clone was observed a few times. The chain has TRBV18 and TRBJ2-7, with D uncertain. Germline values: CDR1 KGHSH, CDR2 LQKENI. This CDR3 spans 12 amino acids. The V end lost 2 bases, the J end lost 2 bases, and 4 bases lay between the germline ends. CDR3 amino acids: CASSPATYEQYF. As DNA, the CDR3 is TGTGCCAGCTCACCAGCGACCTACGAGCAGTACTTC.

This chain joins TRBV7-2 and TRBJ2-5, with 8 bases that match TRBD2. Germline assignment: CDR1 SGHTA and CDR2 FQGNSA. CDR3 length: 15 amino acids. The V gene end was trimmed by 7 bases and the J gene end by 1 base; junction bases not matched to a gene: 8. The chain's CDR3 is CASNTASGGQETQYF. CDR3 sequence (DNA): TGTGCCAGCAACACTGCCAGCGGGGGCCAAGAGACCCAGTACTTC.

The genes are TRBV11-2 and TRBJ1-1; 7 bases are shared with TRBD1. Trimming removed 6 bases from V and 10 bases from J; junction bases left unmatched: 8. Per germline, CDR1 SGHAT and CDR2 FQNNGV. The CDR3 spans 12 residues. DNA of the CDR3: TGTGCCAGCAGTGCAGGGGGGTTCGGAGCTTTCTTT. This gives the protein CASSAGGFGAFF.

This clone was observed a few times. The chain employs TRBV27 and TRBJ2-3; a possible D gene is TRBD2 (6 bases). Trimming removed 4 bases from V and 0 bases from J, with 8 bases in between. This CDR3 comprises 14 residues. Germline loops: CDR1 MNHEY, CDR2 SMNVEV (reference sequence). CDR3 region: CASSYRGSTDTQYF. Written as DNA, the CDR3 is TGTGCCAGCAGTTACCGGGGGAGCACAGATACGCAGTATTTT.

The chain joins TRBV28 to TRBJ2-3; 9 bases fit TRBD1. V was clipped by 5 bases and J by 1 base; unmatched bases: 10. CDR3 size: 17 residues. In germline, CDR1 is MDHEN, CDR2 SYDVKM. The CDR3 region is CASSTSGTGIGTDTQYF. The CDR3 DNA is TGTGCCAGCAGTACCTCGGGGACAGGGATAGGCACAGATACGCAGTATTTT.

The rearrangement joins TRBV19 to TRBJ1-2; D call uncertain. The CDR3 runs 15 residues. Trimming shortened V by 6 bases and J by 0 bases, and 14 bases separated the two germline ends. Per the germline V gene, CDR1 is LNHDA and CDR2 is SQIVND (reference sequence). The CDR3 reads CASRTLSSANYGYTF. CDR3 nucleotides: TGTGCCAGTAGGACCCTGTCCAGCGCTAACTATGGCTACACCTTC.

This rearrangement joins TRBV2 to TRBJ2-7; TRBD1 aligns across 9 bases. Trimming took 6 bases from V and 3 from J; bases not matched to a gene: 6. The CDR3 runs to 14 residues. The germline gives CDR1 SNHLY, CDR2 FYNNEI. CDR3 amino acids: CASSPGTGLYEQYF. DNA of the CDR3: TGTGCCAGCAGCCCCGGGACAGGGCTCTACGAGCAGTACTTC.